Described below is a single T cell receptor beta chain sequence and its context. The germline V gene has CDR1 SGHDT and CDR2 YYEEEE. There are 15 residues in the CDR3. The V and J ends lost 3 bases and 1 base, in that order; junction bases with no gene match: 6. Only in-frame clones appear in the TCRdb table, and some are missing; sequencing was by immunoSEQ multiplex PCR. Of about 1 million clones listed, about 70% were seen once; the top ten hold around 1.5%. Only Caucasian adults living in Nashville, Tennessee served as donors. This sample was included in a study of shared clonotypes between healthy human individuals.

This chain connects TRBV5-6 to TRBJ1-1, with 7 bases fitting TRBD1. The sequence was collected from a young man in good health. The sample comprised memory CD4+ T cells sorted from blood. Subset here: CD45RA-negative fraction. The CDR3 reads CASSWGRTGNTEAFF. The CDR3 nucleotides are TGTGCCAGCAGCTGGGGTCGGACAGGGAACACTGAAGCTTTCTTT.